This T cell receptor beta chain was recovered during a study of T cell responses to AZD1222 COVID-19 vaccine. Study as a whole: Pooling was applied to second doses at about 4 or about 12 weeks.

As regards this clone: Its antigen is as yet unknown.

Using immunoSEQ multiplex PCR, the repertoire was profiled, and TCRdb retains in-frame clones only, with some absent. Of about 97,000 clones in the sample, 88% were seen once. Study-wide results and caveats: Donor demographics were predominantly white British with a female majority; clonal diversity may be underestimated.

The specimen was peripheral blood, collected on day 0 of AZD1222 vaccination. This clonotype was sampled from an adult in good health.

The CDR3 region is CASSGKGATNEKLFF. The CDR3, as DNA: TGCGCCAGCAGCGGGAAAGGTGCAACTAATGAAAAACTGTTTTTT. V gene TRBV5-1 combines with J gene TRBJ1-4; no firm D call. Per the germline V gene, CDR1 is SGHRS and CDR2 is YFSETQ. Trimming pared 4 bases from V and 0 bases from J, leaving 10 bases between. This CDR3 region has 15 residues.